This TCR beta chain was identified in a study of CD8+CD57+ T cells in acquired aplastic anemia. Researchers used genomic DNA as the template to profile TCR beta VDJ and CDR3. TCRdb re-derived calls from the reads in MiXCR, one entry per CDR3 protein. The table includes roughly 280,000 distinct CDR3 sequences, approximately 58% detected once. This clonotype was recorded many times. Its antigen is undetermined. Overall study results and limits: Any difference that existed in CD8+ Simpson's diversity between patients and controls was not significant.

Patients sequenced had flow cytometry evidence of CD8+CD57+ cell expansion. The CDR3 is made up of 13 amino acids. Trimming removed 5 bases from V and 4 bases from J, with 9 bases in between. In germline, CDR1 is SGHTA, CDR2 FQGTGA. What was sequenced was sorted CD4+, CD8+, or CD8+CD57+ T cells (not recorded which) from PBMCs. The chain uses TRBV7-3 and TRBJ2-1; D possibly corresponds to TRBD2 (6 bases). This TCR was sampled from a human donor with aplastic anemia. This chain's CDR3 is CASSIGSYNEQFF. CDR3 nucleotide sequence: TGTGCCAGCAGCATCGGGAGTTACAATGAGCAGTTCTTC.